A selection of T cell receptor beta chains follows, all from one sample in a study of blood T cells in healthy people across ages. TCRdb analysed the 5' RACE reads with MiXCR anew, one entry per CDR3 protein. The sample records about 900,000 distinct CDR3 sequences, 48% being singletons. The specimen was blood. These receptors all stem from a man aged 30-40 years in good health. Each CDR3 is given with its conserved first and last residue. Only some rows state a clone size, as once, few, many or a class for expanded clones.

CDR3aa	j_gene	abundance	v_gene
CASSYSENRGSYEQYF	TRBJ2-7	few	TRBV6-5
CASSRGEETQYF	TRBJ2-5	few	TRBV3-1
CASATPLVDGYTF	TRBJ1-2	few	TRBV12-3/TRBV12-4
CATRSQATDTQYF	TRBJ2-3	-	TRBV15
CASSGEGGLRNEQFF	TRBJ2-1	-	TRBV9
CSARPGRENSPLHF	TRBJ1-6	-	TRBV20-1
CAWSGKGRMEAFF	TRBJ1-1	-	TRBV30
CARVDRTPYEQYF	TRBJ2-7	-	TRBV27
CASSQDTQGWIEAFF	TRBJ1-1	-	TRBV4-1
CSAFLAGGHGTDTQYF	TRBJ2-3	-	TRBV20-1
CSARALGQETQYF	TRBJ2-5	few	TRBV20-1
CASSLAAEWTEAFF	TRBJ1-1	few	TRBV11-2
CASSLQQGVYEQYF	TRBJ2-7	-	TRBV7-3
CAGSSNQETQYF	TRBJ2-5	few	TRBV27
CASGRGAGAKNIQYF	TRBJ2-4	many	TRBV7-2
CASSESGTAYYGYTF	TRBJ1-2	-	TRBV25-1
CASSQRAGSTDTQYF	TRBJ2-3	-	TRBV12-3/TRBV12-4
CASSFSGGSFNEQFF	TRBJ2-1	-	TRBV3-1
CAWSKGLAGLQFF	TRBJ2-1	once	TRBV30
CANSREVGQPQHF	TRBJ1-5	-	TRBV2
CASSEAMVSGTDTQYF	TRBJ2-3	-	TRBV2
CASSPRLAPKSTDTQYF	TRBJ2-3	-	TRBV11-1
CASSSPDREQYF	TRBJ2-7	few	TRBV5-1
CSATDTSGEQYF	-	few	TRBV29-1
CASSRFYEYQETQYF	TRBJ2-5	-	TRBV4-1
CASKQPQLGYEQYF	TRBJ2-7	-	TRBV6-1
CASSLGGTSEAFF	TRBJ1-1	-	TRBV7-2
CASSEQGDEQYF	TRBJ2-7	few	TRBV6-5
CASSWGWRPDSPLHF	TRBJ1-6	-	TRBV5-6
CASSLDGGQGAWSTEAFF	TRBJ1-1	many	TRBV5-1
CASSGDFMTGASTDTQYF	TRBJ2-3	-	TRBV12-3/TRBV12-4
CASSLDSGGNYGYTF	TRBJ1-2	-	TRBV7-8
CASSLEAGARNEQFF	TRBJ2-1	-	TRBV12-3/TRBV12-4
CASSAMGPYEQYF	TRBJ2-7	-	TRBV12-3/TRBV12-4
CASSPNGRGMNTEAFF	TRBJ1-1	-	TRBV7-2
CASSLMHSSYEQYF	TRBJ2-7	-	TRBV7-3
CASSLALTGRGYTF	TRBJ1-2	-	TRBV7-2
CATSSGYTEAFF	TRBJ1-1	-	TRBV15
CASSPSGTLAPLHF	TRBJ1-6	few	TRBV7-9
CASSLQGPAQYF	TRBJ2-3	-	TRBV5-6
CASSQATGESYNSPLHF	TRBJ1-6	once	TRBV4-3
CASGPPVSGAQYF	TRBJ2-3	-	TRBV25-1